Below are 27 T cell receptor beta chains sequenced from a single sample in a study of T cell repertoires in cytomegalovirus infection. TCRdb reanalysed the reads using MiXCR and keeps one entry per CDR3 protein. The sample has roughly 500,000 distinct CDR3 sequences, about 33% seen once. No antigen is known for these receptors. The sequencing used cultured PBMCs, collected from culture after CMV antigen stimulation. The receptors originated from a human donor in good health (CMV status not recorded). Some clones in this sample may be carry-over from other donors' samples.

There are many counts of this clonotype. Here the CDR3 reads CASSSRAGGGTGELFF. The CDR3 nucleotides are TGTGCCAGCAGTTCCCGAGCGGGAGGTGGCACCGGGGAGCTGTTTTTT. V usage is TRBV7-6 and J usage is TRBJ2-2; TRBD2 aligns across 9 bases. The CDR3 contains 16 residues. V was clipped by 6 bases and J by 4 bases; unmatched bases: 9. Germline lookup yields CDR1 SGHVS and CDR2 FNYEAQ. Filled out from reference TRBV7-6 and TRBJ2-2, the complete variable domain reads GAGVSQSPRYKVTKRGQDVALRCDPISGHVSLYWYRQALGQGPEFLTYFNYEAQQDKSGLPNDRFSAERPEGSISTLTIQRTEQRDSAMYRCASSSRAGGGTGELFFGEGSRLTVL.

This chain joins TRBV7-9 and TRBJ1-4, with unresolved D. The V gene lost 4 bases and the J gene lost 2 bases, with 14 bases spanning the gap. CDR3 size: 16 residues. Germline-derived CDR1 and CDR2 are SEHNR and FQNEAQ (reference sequence). The DNA for the CDR3 is TGTGCCAGCAGCTCCGATTCCCCGGCGACTAATGAAAAACTGTTTTTT. The encoded protein is CASSSDSPATNEKLFF.

J is TRBJ2-7 and V is TRBV7-6; D remains unclear. Per germline, CDR1 SGHVS and CDR2 FNYEAQ. This CDR3 region has 13 residues. V was trimmed by 8 bases and J by 4 bases, leaving 15 bases between them. The DNA of the CDR3 is TGTGCCAGCTCCGGAGACATTGGATACGAGCAGTACTTC. Its translation: CASSGDIGYEQYF. Based on the CDR3 plus reference TRBV7-6 and TRBJ2-7, the full variable domain is GAGVSQSPRYKVTKRGQDVALRCDPISGHVSLYWYRQALGQGPEFLTYFNYEAQQDKSGLPNDRFSAERPEGSISTLTIQRTEQRDSAMYRCASSGDIGYEQYFGPGTRLTVT.

The CDR3 loop is CASSPGLGRTGELFF. CDR3 bases: TGTGCCAGCAGCCCGGGATTAGGGCGCACCGGGGAGCTGTTTTTT. The chain uses TRBV7-2 and TRBJ2-2; D perhaps matches TRBD2 (5 bases). Per germline, CDR1 SGHTA and CDR2 FQGNSA. There are 15 residues in the CDR3. The V gene lost 5 bases and the J gene lost 4 bases, with 14 bases spanning the gap. Full variable domain (outside the CDR3, taken from reference TRBV7-2 and TRBJ2-2): GAGVSQSPSNKVTEKGKDVELRCDPISGHTALYWYRQSLGQGLEFLIYFQGNSAPDKSGLPSDRFSAERTGGSVSTLTIQRTQQEDSAVYLCASSPGLGRTGELFFGEGSRLTVL.

This clonotype was counted a few times. V gene TRBV6-6 combines with J gene TRBJ2-7; 7 bases line up with TRBD2. The ends lost 0 bases at V and 0 bases at J; junction bases unmatched: 5. Germline assignment: CDR1 MNHNY and CDR2 SVGAGI (reference sequence). This CDR3 has 16 residues. CDR3 in amino acids: CASSYSAGLRSYEQYF. The CDR3 coding sequence is TGTGCCAGCAGTTACTCAGCGGGACTACGCTCCTACGAGCAGTACTTC.

This clonotype has more than one count but fewer than ten. This rearrangement joins TRBV6-1 to TRBJ2-3, with a tentative D call TRBD1 (5 bases). The CDR3 is 14 residues long. The V gene's germline CDR1 is MNHNS and CDR2 SASEGT. Trimming cost V 5 bases and J 3 bases, with 12 bases left between them. The CDR3 protein is CASSSVGRTDTQYF. The CDR3 nucleotides read TGTGCCAGCAGTAGTGTGGGGCGGACAGATACGCAGTATTTT.

This clonotype was seen at least ten times. The rearrangement links TRBV7-2 to TRBJ2-1; possible D gene TRBD1, 6 bases. CDR3 length: 15 amino acids. V gave up 1 base and J gave up 3 bases, with 10 bases separating them. Germline V gene sequence: CDR1 SGHTA, CDR2 FQGNSA. CDR3 protein: CASSLVSGDYNEQFF. The CDR3 nucleotides read TGTGCCAGCAGCTTAGTTTCAGGGGACTACAATGAGCAGTTCTTC. Full variable domain (rest looked up from reference TRBV7-2 and TRBJ2-1): GAGVSQSPSNKVTEKGKDVELRCDPISGHTALYWYRQSLGQGLEFLIYFQGNSAPDKSGLPSDRFSAERTGGSVSTLTIQRTQQEDSAVYLCASSLVSGDYNEQFFGPGTRLTVL.

V gene TRBV2 combines with J gene TRBJ2-3; D gene unclear. The germline CDR1 and CDR2 sequences are SNHLY and FYNNEI. This CDR3 is 15 amino acids long. The germline V and J ends were trimmed by 1 base and 2 bases, with 10 bases remaining between them. CDR3 protein: CASSEGRVNTDTQYF. In DNA, the CDR3 is TGTGCCAGCAGTGAAGGGAGAGTGAACACAGATACGCAGTATTTT.

This clonotype has a count of ten or more. This sequence joins TRBV12-3 or TRBV12-4 and TRBJ2-1; 12 nucleotides line up with TRBD2. V lost 1 base to trimming and J lost 4 bases; unmatched junction nucleotides: 8. CDR3 length: 18 amino acids. CDR3 amino acids: CASSLEVGLAGYYNEQFF. CDR3 nucleotides: TGTGCCAGCAGTTTAGAGGTCGGACTAGCGGGATATTACAATGAGCAGTTCTTC.

This sequence joins TRBV2 and TRBJ2-5; TRBD2 aligns across 10 bases. The CDR3 contains 13 residues. With V trimmed by 7 bases and J by 6 bases, 5 bases remained unmatched. In germline, CDR1 is SNHLY, CDR2 FYNNEI. The CDR3 loop reads CASTSGRSKTQYF. The CDR3 DNA sequence: TGTGCCAGCACTAGCGGGAGATCGAAGACCCAGTACTTC.

This clonotype appeared a few times. The chain uses TRBV12-3 or TRBV12-4 and TRBJ2-7; D perhaps matches TRBD2 (6 bases). The CDR3 has 15 amino acids. V lost 7 bases and J 0 bases, leaving 16 bases between the germline ends. The CDR3 DNA reads as TGTGCCAGCACTTTTGCGGCGGGGCCCTCCTACGAGCAGTACTTC. It translates to CASTFAAGPSYEQYF.

This clonotype occurred many times. One end of the junction varies from germline; a read error may be responsible. The rearrangement uses TRBV7-7 and TRBJ2-1; 8 positions match TRBD1. This CDR3 contains 13 residues. The V gene's germline CDR1 is SSHAT and CDR2 FNYEAQ (reference sequence). CDR3 region: CASSLQGANEQFF. The CDR3 DNA sequence: TGTGCTAGCAGTCTGCAGGGGGCTAATGAGCAGTTCTTC.

There are a few counts of this clonotype. The chain combines TRBV19 with TRBJ1-6; possible D gene TRBD1, 6 bases. Germline V gene lookup returns CDR1 LNHDA and CDR2 SQIVND (reference sequence). The CDR3 is 13 amino acids. Trimming removed 7 bases at V and 7 bases at J, with 11 bases between. The CDR3 coding sequence is TGTGCCAGTAAGGACAGAGTAAATTCACCCCTCCACTTT. Its translation: CASKDRVNSPLHF. The variable domain in full, with the rest retrieved from reference TRBV19 and TRBJ1-6, is DGGITQSPKYLFRKEGQNVTLSCEQNLNHDAMYWYRQDPGQGLRLIYYSQIVNDFQKGDIAEGYSVSREKKESFPLTVTSAQKNPTAFYLCASKDRVNSPLHFGNGTRLTVT.

V and J are TRBV6-5 and TRBJ2-1; D assignment may be TRBD1 or TRBD2 (6 bases each). The CDR3 has 16 residues. CDR1 is MNHEY and CDR2 is SVGAGI in the germline V gene. The germline V and J ends were trimmed by 0 bases and 6 bases, with 15 bases remaining between them. This CDR3 reads CASSYSRLGGFNEQFF. CDR3 coding DNA: TGTGCCAGCAGTTACTCGAGGCTAGGGGGGTTCAATGAGCAGTTCTTC.

As to this clonotype: A much larger clone lies one base from this, so it may be a read error. This chain joins TRBV7-2 and TRBJ2-2; D gene uncertain. This CDR3 region has 15 residues. With 5 bases removed from V and 4 bases from J, the gap between germline ends came to 14 bases. Germline loops: CDR1 SGHTA, CDR2 FQGNSA. CDR3 coding DNA: TGTGCCAGCAGCCCACAACCCCCCGGCACCGGGGAGCTGTTTTTT. This encodes CASSPQPPGTGELFF. The whole variable domain, remainder taken from reference TRBV7-2 and TRBJ2-2, is GAGVSQSPSNKVTEKGKDVELRCDPISGHTALYWYRQSLGQGLEFLIYFQGNSAPDKSGLPSDRFSAERTGGSVSTLTIQRTQQEDSAVYLCASSPQPPGTGELFFGEGSRLTVL.

This clonotype was recorded at least ten times. The chain combines TRBV7-2 with TRBJ1-1; possibly TRBD1 for D (6 bases). The CDR3 is 15 residues long. Germline V lookup: CDR1 SGHTA, CDR2 FQGNSA. The V and J ends lost 5 bases and 0 bases respectively, with 13 bases between them. CDR3: CASSPDRLMNTEAFF. DNA of the CDR3: TGTGCCAGCAGCCCAGACAGGTTGATGAACACTGAAGCTTTCTTT.

There are a few counts of this clonotype. The gene calls are TRBV28 and TRBJ1-4; 10 bases are a match to TRBD1. CDR1 is MDHEN and CDR2 is SYDVKM in the germline V gene. The V segment lost 6 bases and the J segment 3 bases; nucleotides outside the gene matches: 16. The CDR3 length is 19 residues. CDR3 region: CASSFNIHRDRGSNEKLFF. The CDR3 coding sequence is TGTGCCAGCAGCTTTAACATCCACCGGGACAGGGGATCTAATGAAAAACTGTTTTTT. Full variable domain (missing parts from reference TRBV28 and TRBJ1-4): DVKVTQSSRYLVKRTGEKVFLECVQDMDHENMFWYRQDPGLGLRLIYFSYDVKMKEKGDIPEGYSVSREKKERFSLILESASTNQTSMYLCASSFNIHRDRGSNEKLFFGSGTQLSVL.

Only a few counts were recorded for this clonotype. The chain couples TRBV6-1 to TRBJ2-2; the D gene is possibly TRBD1 (6 bases). This CDR3 has 13 amino acids. Germline CDR1 MNHNS, CDR2 SASEGT. Deletions cut 6 bases from V and 6 bases from J, with 11 bases between. CDR3: CASRLTGSGELFF. The CDR3 coding sequence is TGTGCCAGCAGGCTAACAGGGTCCGGGGAGCTGTTTTTT.

The sample holds a few counts of this clonotype. The genes are TRBV5-4 and TRBJ1-2; D is undetermined. V gave up 4 bases and J gave up 1 base, with 14 bases separating them. The CDR3 loop spans 15 amino acids. Germline loops: CDR1 SGHNT, CDR2 YYREEE (reference sequence). CDR3: CASSVQVTRNYGYTF. The CDR3 coding sequence is TGTGCCAGCAGCGTCCAGGTCACCCGTAACTATGGCTACACCTTC.

There are a few counts of this clonotype. The genes are TRBV7-2 and TRBJ1-5; D might be TRBD1 (6 bases). Germline CDR1 is SGHTA and CDR2 is FQGNSA. The CDR3 totals 20 residues. Trimming removed 1 base at V and 4 bases at J, with 26 bases between. CDR3 coding DNA: TGTGCCAGCAGCTTAGGACCTCCGGCACAGGGACTAAGGGTTAATCAGCCCCAGCATTTT. It translates to CASSLGPPAQGLRVNQPQHF.

V gene TRBV11-2 combines with J gene TRBJ1-1; no firm D call. Germline-derived CDR1 and CDR2 are SGHAT and FQNNGV. Between the trimmed V and J ends, which lost 0 bases and 3 bases, there was a span of 8 bases. The CDR3 is 14 amino acids. The CDR3: CASSLDGSDTEAFF. The DNA of the CDR3 is TGTGCCAGCAGCTTAGACGGGTCGGACACTGAAGCTTTCTTT.

In its sample, this clonotype was seen a few times. CDR3 amino acids: CATSDSRQAPCVRYF. The CDR3 nucleotides are TGTGCCACCAGTGATTCAAGACAGGCCCCTTGCGTAAGGTACTTC. This rearrangement joins TRBV24-1 to TRBJ2-7; D might be TRBD1 (6 bases). The CDR3 extends over 15 amino acids. The germline CDR1 and CDR2 sequences are KGHDR and SFDVKD. V lost 2 bases and J lost 12, with 22 bases in between.

The chain has TRBV7-2 and TRBJ1-1; TRBD1 might be the D (6 bases). The CDR3 length is 14 residues. Germline-derived CDR1 and CDR2 are SGHTA and FQGNSA. Between the trimmed V and J ends, which lost 8 bases and 0 bases, there was a span of 13 bases. The CDR3 loop is CASGEQGVNTEAFF. CDR3 in DNA: TGTGCCAGCGGTGAACAGGGAGTGAACACTGAAGCTTTCTTT. The variable domain in full, completed from reference TRBV7-2 and TRBJ1-1, reads GAGVSQSPSNKVTEKGKDVELRCDPISGHTALYWYRQSLGQGLEFLIYFQGNSAPDKSGLPSDRFSAERTGGSVSTLTIQRTQQEDSAVYLCASGEQGVNTEAFFGQGTRLTVV.

This clonotype was seen only a few times. The chain carries TRBV7-9 and TRBJ1-6, with 9 bases that match TRBD1. Germline CDR1 reads SEHNR; CDR2 reads FQNEAQ (reference sequence). CDR3 length: 18 residues. The J segment lost 10 bases and the V segment lost 5 bases, leaving 18 bases of the junction unmatched. The CDR3 DNA sequence: TGTGCCAGCAGCGGCGGGACAGGGATGGACCGGAGCAAATCACCCCTCCACTTT. It yields the protein CASSGGTGMDRSKSPLHF.

This clonotype was counted only a few times. The V and J genes are TRBV7-2 and TRBJ2-5, with D perhaps TRBD1 (6 bases). Germline V lookup: CDR1 SGHTA, CDR2 FQGNSA. CDR3 length: 14 residues. Trimming cost V 1 base and J 4 bases, with 10 bases left between them. The CDR3 here is CASSLDRASETQYF. As DNA, the CDR3 is TGTGCCAGCAGCTTAGACAGGGCGTCAGAGACCCAGTACTTC.

This clonotype was observed a few times. The chain combines TRBV25-1 with TRBJ2-5; D call uncertain. Per the germline V gene, CDR1 is MGHDK and CDR2 is SYGVNS. V dropped 2 bases and J dropped 0 bases, with 7 bases sitting between them. The CDR3 has 14 amino acids. The CDR3, as DNA: TGTGCCAGCAGTGAACGGATCCACCAAGAGACCCAGTACTTC. Amino acid sequence: CASSERIHQETQYF.

About this clonotype itself: The junction shows a germline mismatch at one end, possibly a read error. The V call is TRBV10-3, the J call TRBJ1-1, with no clear D. The germline V gene has CDR1 ENHRY and CDR2 SYGVKD. The CDR3 has 15 residues. CDR3: CAIRSEGVANAEAFF. CDR3 nucleotides: TGTGCCATCAGGAGTGAGGGAGTCGCGAACGCTGAAGCTTTCTTT.